This TCR beta chain was found in a study of cytomegalovirus exposure and HLA in healthy donors. PCR employed 60 Vbeta and 13 Jbeta primers. Some clones are missing from TCRdb's copy, which holds only in-frame ones; the method was immunoSEQ multiplex PCR. In the table there are around 150,000 clones, roughly 80% of which are singletons. Germline V gives CDR1 SNHLY, CDR2 FYNNEI. Trimming removed 8 bases from V and 5 bases from J; junction bases left unmatched: 8. This CDR3 contains 15 residues. This sequence was found in a female donor in good health and CMV-seronegative. Specimen: PBMCs. The V gene is TRBV2, the J gene TRBJ2-2; 10 bases align to TRBD1. CDR3 nucleotide sequence: TGTGCCAGCTTCCGGGACAGGGGCCTGACCGGGGAGCTGTTTTTT. It translates to CASFRDRGLTGELFF.